This T cell receptor (beta chain) was captured by sequencing in a study of Graves' ophthalmopathy and Graves' hyperthyroidism. Study-level results: Blood also held most thyroid clonotypes expanded above 0.001 frequency.

Amplification targeted the TCR beta CDR3 regions, with RNA transcripts as the source material. Investigators did first-round RT-PCR with HTBI primers, then second-round multiplex PCR. MiXCR, run by TCRdb on the multiplex PCR reads, gives a single entry per CDR3 protein. The sample consists of a few hundred thousand distinct CDR3 sequences, around 20% of them appearing once. The table lists this clonotype with many counts. Its cognate antigen is unknown. Germline lookup yields CDR1 LGHNA and CDR2 YNFKEQ. Between the trimmed V and J ends, which lost 6 bases and 4 bases, there was a span of 22 bases. This CDR3 has 17 residues.

The sequence derives from a young woman with Graves' ophthalmopathy. Sequencing was done on a sample of peripheral blood. The chain links TRBV4-2 to TRBJ1-3, with D uncertain. CDR3 region: CASRVPGDQWGGNTIYF. The CDR3 DNA sequence: TGTGCCAGCAGGGTGCCTGGGGATCAGTGGGGAGGAAACACCATATATTTT.